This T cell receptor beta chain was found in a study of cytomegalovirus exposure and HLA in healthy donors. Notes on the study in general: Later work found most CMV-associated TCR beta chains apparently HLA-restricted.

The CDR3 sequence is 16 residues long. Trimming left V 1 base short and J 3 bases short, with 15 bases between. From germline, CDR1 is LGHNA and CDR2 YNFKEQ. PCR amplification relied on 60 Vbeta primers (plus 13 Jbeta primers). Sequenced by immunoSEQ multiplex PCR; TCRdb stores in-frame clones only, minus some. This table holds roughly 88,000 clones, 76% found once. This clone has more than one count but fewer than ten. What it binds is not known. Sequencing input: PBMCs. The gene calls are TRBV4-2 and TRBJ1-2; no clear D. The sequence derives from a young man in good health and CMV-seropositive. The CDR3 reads CASSQGNGGDHYGYTF. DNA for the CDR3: TGTGCCAGCAGCCAAGGGAATGGAGGAGACCACTATGGCTACACCTTC.